Listed below are T cell receptor beta chains from one sample, sequenced in a study of blood T cell repertoires in COVID-19. Repertoires were generated with immunoSEQ multiplex PCR, while TCRdb's copy carries only in-frame clones and drops some. The table includes 95,000 to 100,000 clones, around 87% detected once. Sequenced material: peripheral blood. The receptor set was obtained from a woman under 40 with acute or convalescent COVID-19. The CDR3 runs from the conserved cysteine through the conserved F or W. D genes are given only for firm matches. Expanded clones are given a class, and other clones once, few, many or no size at all.

V,J,D,size,DNA,CDR3
TRBV9,TRBJ2-1,TRBD2,.,TGTGCCAGCAGCCCTCACCTACCCCCGGGACTAGCCGGTGAGCAGTTCTTC,CASSPHLPPGLAGEQFF
TRBV11-3,TRBJ1-5,.,.,TGTGCCAGCAGCGCGGACTCCCAGGCGAATCAGCCCCAGCATTTT,CASSADSQANQPQHF
TRBV4-1,TRBJ2-7,TRBD2,.,TGCGCCAGCAGCCAAGAAGCCCCTAGCGGGGGCTCCAGGACTAGCTCCTACGAGCAGTACTTC,CASSQEAPSGGSRTSSYEQYF
TRBV6-5,TRBJ2-1,.,.,TGTGCCAGCAAGGCCCCAGGGGGGAACAATGAGCAGTTCTTC,CASKAPGGNNEQFF
TRBV5-4,TRBJ2-7,.,.,TGTGCCAGCAGCTTGGCCCCCCACAGGTCCGCCTACGAGCAGTACTTC,CASSLAPHRSAYEQYF
TRBV5-5,TRBJ2-1,.,.,TGTGCCAGCAGTTGGACAGTTCTAGACTCCTACAATGAGCAGTTCTTC,CASSWTVLDSYNEQFF
TRBV11-2,TRBJ1-1,.,.,TGTGCCAGCAGCTTAGCAGGGGCCGGGGACACTGAAGCTTTCTTT,CASSLAGAGDTEAFF
TRBV10-1,TRBJ1-2,TRBD1,.,TGCGCCAGCAGTGGTGGGACAGGGCTTTATGGCTACACCTTC,CASSGGTGLYGYTF
TRBV30,TRBJ1-4,.,.,TGTGCCTGGGACCGAACAGGTTCCGGAGAAAAACTGTTTTTT,CAWDRTGSGEKLFF
TRBV27,TRBJ2-1,.,.,TGTGCCAGCAGTCCTTCCTACAATGAGCAGTTCTTC,CASSPSYNEQFF
TRBV6-5,TRBJ2-3,TRBD2,.,TGTGCCAGCAGAGAGCGGGGGGGAATGGCAGATACGCAGTATTTT,CASRERGGMADTQYF
TRBV9,TRBJ1-1,.,once,TGTGCCAGCAGCGTATCAGGGGAGAAGACTGAAGCTTTCTTT,CASSVSGEKTEAFF
TRBV7-2,TRBJ2-1,.,once,TGTGCCAGCAGCTGGCCGGGGTTTTATGAGCAGTTCTTC,CASSWPGFYEQFF
TRBV27,TRBJ1-1,TRBD1,few,TGTGCCAGCAGTTCGTGGGGACAGGGTTTCACTGAAGCTTTCTTT,CASSSWGQGFTEAFF
TRBV2,TRBJ2-1,TRBD1,.,TGTGCCAGCAGTACATACAGGGGAACCTACAATGAGCAGTTCTTC,CASSTYRGTYNEQFF
TRBV4-1,TRBJ1-5,.,few,TGCGCCAGCTCCACAGTCGTTGGGAGCAATCAGCCCCAGCATTTT,CASSTVVGSNQPQHF
TRBV9,TRBJ2-6,.,.,TGTGCCAGCAGCGTAGATATGTCGTCTGGGGCCAACGTCCTGACTTTC,CASSVDMSSGANVLTF
TRBV6-5,TRBJ1-5,.,.,TGTGCCAGCACCCGGGGGGCACAGGGAGATCAGCCCCAGCATTTT,CASTRGAQGDQPQHF
TRBV7-9,TRBJ1-5,TRBD1,.,TGTGCCAGCACTGGGACAGCGAATCAGCCCCAGCATTTT,CASTGTANQPQHF
TRBV10-2,TRBJ2-3,.,.,TGCGCCAGCACCCTTAGTGATACGCAGTATTTT,CASTLSDTQYF
TRBV7-2,TRBJ2-1,.,.,TGTGCCAGCAGCTTCCCCTTGATACCGAGCTCCTACAATGAGCAGTTCTTC,CASSFPLIPSSYNEQFF
TRBV2,TRBJ2-2,.,few,TGTGCCAGCAGTGCTGGGCCAGGGGTCACCGGGGAGCTGTTTTTT,CASSAGPGVTGELFF
TRBV4-2,TRBJ2-6,.,.,TGTGCCAGCAGCCAAGACGCTCCGGGTGGGGCCAACGTCCTGACTTTC,CASSQDAPGGANVLTF
TRBV5-6,TRBJ1-4,.,.,TGTGCCAGCAGCTTCAGGGCGGGGAATGAAAAACTGTTTTTT,CASSFRAGNEKLFF
TRBV4-1,TRBJ2-7,.,once,TGCGCCAGCAGCCAAGGGGCAGTCGAGCAGTACTTC,CASSQGAVEQYF
TRBV12-5,TRBJ1-2,.,.,TGTGCTAGTGGTTTGGTAGTCGACAGAGCCTTCTTACGCTACACCTTC,CASGLVVDRAFLRYTF
TRBV2,TRBJ1-6,.,.,TGTGCCAGCAGCCTGACATATTCACCCCTCCACTTT,CASSLTYSPLHF
TRBV29-1,TRBJ2-5,.,.,TGCAGCGTTGGGAGCGGACAAGAGACCCAGTACTTC,CSVGSGQETQYF
TRBV14,TRBJ1-2,.,once,TGTGCCAGCAGCCAAGGCCTTCGCACGGGGTATGGCTACACCTTC,CASSQGLRTGYGYTF
TRBV27,TRBJ1-3,.,.,TGTGCCAGCAGTTCACTAGCTGCCGGTGATGGAAACACCATATATTTT,CASSSLAAGDGNTIYF
TRBV7-6,TRBJ2-7,TRBD1,.,TGTGCCAGCAGCTTAGGGGCGGGACAGGGTACCTACGAGCAGTACTTC,CASSLGAGQGTYEQYF
TRBV7-9,TRBJ2-3,TRBD1,.,TGTGCCAGCAGCTTACCAGGGGGAGATACGCAGTATTTT,CASSLPGGDTQYF
TRBV27,TRBJ1-2,.,.,TGTGCCAGCAGTTTAGCCCCGGGACTCCCAAGTGGCTACACCTTC,CASSLAPGLPSGYTF
TRBV5-6,TRBJ2-7,TRBD1,.,TGTGCCAGCAGCTATAGACAGGGTTATGAGCAGTACTTC,CASSYRQGYEQYF
TRBV5-1,TRBJ2-1,TRBD2,.,TGCGCCAGCAGCTTTAGCGGGGGGGCTTCCTACAATGAGCAGTTCTTC,CASSFSGGASYNEQFF
TRBV7-9,TRBJ1-1,.,.,TGTGCCAGCAGCCCACGGCTAGGCACTGAAGCTTTCTTT,CASSPRLGTEAFF
TRBV5-4,TRBJ1-1,.,.,TGTGCCAGCAGCTTGGGGTCGGGGACTGAAGCTTTCTTT,CASSLGSGTEAFF
TRBV11-2,TRBJ1-2,TRBD1,.,TGTGCCAGCAGCTTAGGGGACAGGGGTGGCTACACCTTC,CASSLGDRGGYTF
TRBV11-2,TRBJ2-1,TRBD1,.,TGTGCCAGCAGCCAAGAGGGGGCCAGGAGCTCCTACAATGAGCAGTTCTTC,CASSQEGARSSYNEQFF
TRBV14,TRBJ2-7,.,once,TGTGCCAGCAGCCAAAACCTTAGGGACTTTCACGAGCAGTACTTC,CASSQNLRDFHEQYF
TRBV28,TRBJ2-1,.,.,TGTGCCAGCAGTGCCCGAGTAGCCTATAACAATGAGCAGTTCTTC,CASSARVAYNNEQFF
TRBV2,TRBJ1-2,.,.,TGTGCCAGCAGTGGTTACAGTAACTATGGCTACACCTTC,CASSGYSNYGYTF
TRBV28,TRBJ1-6,TRBD1,.,TGTGCCAGCAGTCCATGGACAGGCCGCGAACCCCTCCACTTT,CASSPWTGREPLHF
TRBV28,TRBJ1-2,.,once,TGTGCCAGCAGTTACTTTGACAGAACTAACTATGGCTACACCTTC,CASSYFDRTNYGYTF
TRBV6-1,TRBJ1-3,TRBD1,once,TGTGCCAGCAGTGAAAGTACCGGGACAGGGTTTTCGAACACCATATATTTT,CASSESTGTGFSNTIYF
TRBV27,TRBJ2-1,.,.,TGTGCCAGCAGTTCACTCCACCCGGGCAATGAGCAGTTCTTC,CASSSLHPGNEQFF
TRBV6-1,TRBJ1-2,.,.,TGTGCCAGCAGTGAAGAGGAGCAAAACTATGGCTACACCTTC,CASSEEEQNYGYTF
TRBV2,TRBJ1-2,TRBD1,.,TGTGCCAGCATTCGGGACAGGGAAAACTATGGCTACACCTTC,CASIRDRENYGYTF
TRBV5-1,TRBJ1-1,.,.,TGCGCCAGCCCTTTAGCACGGGTAGAAGCTTTCTTT,CASPLARVEAFF
TRBV28,TRBJ2-2,.,.,TGTGCCAGCAGTTTCCTTTTCCCCGGGGAGCTGTTTTTT,CASSFLFPGELFF
TRBV7-2,TRBJ1-2,.,.,TGTGCCAGCAGCCAACCACTGGGCTTGCTTAACTATGGCTACACCTTC,CASSQPLGLLNYGYTF
TRBV2,TRBJ1-5,.,once,TGTGCCAGCAGCTTTAGTCGCAATCAGCCCCAGCATTTT,CASSFSRNQPQHF
TRBV2,TRBJ2-2,.,few,TGTGCCAGCACTTCCTGGGGCAGCCCCACCGGGGAGCTGTTTTTT,CASTSWGSPTGELFF
TRBV5-1,TRBJ1-1,TRBD1,.,TGCGCCAGCAGCTCGGACAGGGCGAACACTGAAGCTTTCTTT,CASSSDRANTEAFF